This entry is about one TCR beta chain. These data belong to a study of technical replicates of blood from a few donors. V lost 10 bases, J lost 3 bases, and 17 bases lay in between. Germline CDR1 is SNHLY and CDR2 is FYNNEI. CDR3 size: 14 residues. TCRdb's copy holds only in-frame clones and misses some; the assay was immunoSEQ multiplex PCR. The table has around 97,000 clones, about 95% seen once; the top ten hold roughly 0.35%. The source is a human donor in good health. Sequencing was carried out using T cells isolated from PBMCs. This rearrangement joins TRBV2 to TRBJ2-3; tentatively, D is TRBD2 (7 bases). CDR3 loop: CAKRGGGPTDTQYF. The CDR3 DNA reads TGTGCCAAAAGGGGGGGAGGGCCAACAGATACGCAGTATTTT. Full variable domain (outside the CDR3, taken from reference TRBV2 and TRBJ2-3): EPEVTQTPSHQVTQMGQEVILRCVPISNHLYFYWYRQILGQKVEFLVSFYNNEISEKSEIFDDQFSVERPDGSNFTLKIRSTKLEDSAMYFCAKRGGGPTDTQYFGPGTRLTVL.